This TCR beta chain was observed in a study of cytomegalovirus exposure and HLA in healthy donors. Study findings and constraints: TCR beta chains numbering 164 were designated cytomegalovirus-associated. A subsequent analysis found that TCR clusters from the first cohort also tended to co-occur in the approximately 120 validation repertoires, with less than 95% of cluster scores above 0.

Repertoires were generated with immunoSEQ multiplex PCR, while TCRdb's copy carries only in-frame clones and drops some. The data hold 100,000 to 150,000 clones, with 70% to 90% observed a single time. Concerning this clone: The antigen remains undetermined.

The CDR3 is made up of 20 amino acids. The junction had 18 bases not matched to a gene; V was cut back by 1 base and J by 4 bases. CDR1 and CDR2 from the germline V gene are MDHEN and SYDVKM. Material: PBMCs. This chain uses TRBV28 with TRBJ1-2, with 10 bases matching TRBD1. The clonotype was recovered from a woman between 18 and 30 years old in good health and CMV-seronegative. The CDR3 reads CASSLSSFPMDRGAIYGYTF. As DNA, the CDR3 is TGTGCCAGCAGTTTATCATCTTTTCCCATGGACAGGGGGGCCATCTATGGCTACACCTTC.